A selection of T cell receptor beta chains follows, all from one sample in a study. In TCRdb, the RT-PCR reads were re-called with MiXCR into one record per CDR3 protein. The table includes about 680,000 distinct CDR3 sequences, approximately 15% detected once. Sequencing input: memory CD4+ T cells from blood. The receptors stem from a female donor in good health, serving as a healthy control. CDR3s leave out the opening cysteine and the closing phenylalanine or tryptophan. The order of the fields is J gene, V gene, CDR3 protein.

j_call: TRBJ2-3
v_call: TRBV9
cdr3_aa: ASSVERYSTDTQY

j_call: TRBJ1-2
v_call: TRBV7-9
cdr3_aa: ATVDGLYGYT

j_call: TRBJ1-2
v_call: TRBV20-1
cdr3_aa: SAGAREEYGYT

j_call: TRBJ2-1
v_call: TRBV7-2
cdr3_aa: ASSLEVGTRGNEQF

j_call: TRBJ2-5
v_call: TRBV5-1
cdr3_aa: ASSSYTGQQETQY

j_call: TRBJ2-7
v_call: TRBV19
cdr3_aa: ASSPRSLPTYEQY

j_call: TRBJ2-7
v_call: TRBV24-1
cdr3_aa: ATSDSGTGAYEQY

j_call: TRBJ2-3
v_call: TRBV20-1
cdr3_aa: SARDPATSGRTDTQY

j_call: TRBJ2-7
v_call: TRBV20-1
cdr3_aa: SASAVYYEQY

j_call: TRBJ1-4
v_call: TRBV30
cdr3_aa: AWSQGPGSGEKLF

j_call: TRBJ2-7
v_call: TRBV7-2
cdr3_aa: ASSMTGQGVNYEQY

j_call: TRBJ1-5
v_call: TRBV6-2/TRBV6-3
cdr3_aa: ASSYSSGRADYSNQPQH

j_call: TRBJ2-3
v_call: TRBV7-3
cdr3_aa: ASSLTLGGTDTQY

j_call: TRBJ2-1
v_call: TRBV10-1
cdr3_aa: ASSRERGLGEQF

j_call: TRBJ2-7
v_call: TRBV20-1
cdr3_aa: SARMAGSRYEQY

j_call: TRBJ1-1
v_call: TRBV12-3/TRBV12-4
cdr3_aa: ASSGGQALEAF

j_call: TRBJ1-4
v_call: TRBV5-1
cdr3_aa: ASSLVPGAWEEKLF

j_call: TRBJ1-3
v_call: TRBV7-2
cdr3_aa: ASSLNGISGNTIY

j_call: TRBJ1-2
v_call: TRBV7-3
cdr3_aa: ASSLRAGGGYT

j_call: TRBJ1-2
v_call: TRBV30
cdr3_aa: AWSGSPGGGYT

j_call: TRBJ1-5
v_call: TRBV15
cdr3_aa: ATSTAGDQPQH

j_call: TRBJ2-1
v_call: TRBV19
cdr3_aa: ASSMRGGSYNEQF

j_call: TRBJ1-1
v_call: TRBV5-1
cdr3_aa: ASSRRGDGTEAF

j_call: TRBJ1-3
v_call: TRBV7-9
cdr3_aa: ASSWDTTSGNTIY

j_call: TRBJ2-1
v_call: TRBV6-5
cdr3_aa: ASSYSKWQGIDNEQF

j_call: TRBJ2-1
v_call: TRBV3-1
cdr3_aa: ASSQDQATPGF

j_call: TRBJ2-5
v_call: TRBV15
cdr3_aa: ATSRDQGAQY

j_call: TRBJ2-7
v_call: TRBV5-1
cdr3_aa: ASSREGTLTYEQY

j_call: TRBJ2-6
v_call: TRBV27
cdr3_aa: ASSLGWRFTSGANVLT

j_call: TRBJ2-1
v_call: TRBV5-1
cdr3_aa: ASSLAAGAHNEQF

j_call: TRBJ2-3
v_call: TRBV6-5
cdr3_aa: ASRWGVTDTQY

j_call: TRBJ2-5
v_call: TRBV24-1
cdr3_aa: ATSDSPGRGQQETQY

j_call: TRBJ2-5
v_call: TRBV5-6
cdr3_aa: ASSFYGQETQY

j_call: TRBJ2-1
v_call: TRBV20-1
cdr3_aa: SANGDGDYNEQF

j_call: TRBJ2-2
v_call: TRBV11-2
cdr3_aa: ASSQTSGGAAGELF

j_call: TRBJ2-3
v_call: TRBV20-1
cdr3_aa: SARTFTDTQY

j_call: TRBJ2-5
v_call: TRBV20-1
cdr3_aa: SAGGGPGETQY